This T cell receptor (beta chain) came from a study of T cell changes during pregnancy in multiple sclerosis. V was pared by 10 bases and J by 6 bases, with 12 bases of the junction left unmatched. This CDR3 is 13 amino acids long. Germline V gene lookup returns CDR1 LNHDA and CDR2 SQIVND (reference sequence). The table came from immunoSEQ multiplex PCR; TCRdb's copy has only in-frame clones and leaves some out. The sample holds tens of thousands of clones, around 92% seen once. The specimen comprised CD4+ T cells from peripheral blood mononuclear cells, sampled in the second trimester of pregnancy. V and J are TRBV19 and TRBJ2-7; 7 bases agree with TRBD1. This sequence was found in a female donor in good health, enrolled as a control in a pregnancy study. The CDR3 coding sequence is TGTGCCACCGCCCCGACAGGGTACGGCGAGCAGTACTTC. Residues: CATAPTGYGEQYF.